These T cell receptor beta chains were read from a single sample in a study of cytomegalovirus exposure and HLA in healthy donors. Method: immunoSEQ multiplex PCR; TCRdb's copy keeps in-frame clones and lacks some. The data show about 54,000 clones, approximately 81% seen once. Sequencing input: PBMCs. The receptors come from a young woman in good health and CMV-seronegative. The CDR3 runs from the conserved cysteine through the conserved F or W. Each record gives: D gene, J gene, clone size, V gene, CDR3 DNA, CDR3 protein. The D gene is left open where the match is weak. Where a row states a size, it is once, few, many or the class of an expanded clone; other rows omit it.

D gene: TRBD2
J gene: TRBJ2-5
clone size: .
V gene: TRBV6-4
CDR3 DNA: TGTGCCAGCAGACCGGGACTAGCGGACCAAGAGACCCAGTACTTC
CDR3 protein: CASRPGLADQETQYF

D gene: TRBD1
J gene: TRBJ1-2
clone size: .
V gene: TRBV9
CDR3 DNA: TGTGCCAGCAGCGCCGGGACAGGCCTTTATGGCTACACCTTC
CDR3 protein: CASSAGTGLYGYTF

D gene: .
J gene: TRBJ1-3
clone size: .
V gene: TRBV6-1
CDR3 DNA: TGTGCCAGCAGTGATGCAGTGGCAGGGTCTGGAAACACCATATATTTT
CDR3 protein: CASSDAVAGSGNTIYF

D gene: TRBD1
J gene: TRBJ1-5
clone size: .
V gene: TRBV19
CDR3 DNA: TGTGCCAGTAGTGGGCGGACAGGGACCGGAGGCAATCAGCCCCAGCATTTT
CDR3 protein: CASSGRTGTGGNQPQHF

D gene: .
J gene: TRBJ1-2
clone size: .
V gene: TRBV28
CDR3 DNA: TGTGCCAGCAGTTTCGGGCGGGGCCTGAGGGGCTACACCTTC
CDR3 protein: CASSFGRGLRGYTF

D gene: .
J gene: TRBJ1-2
clone size: .
V gene: TRBV30
CDR3 DNA: TGTGCCTGGAGCGACGGGAACTATGGCTACACCTTC
CDR3 protein: CAWSDGNYGYTF

D gene: .
J gene: TRBJ2-7
clone size: .
V gene: TRBV27
CDR3 DNA: TGTGCCAGCAGTTTTAGCTCCTACGAGCAGTACTTC
CDR3 protein: CASSFSSYEQYF

D gene: TRBD2
J gene: TRBJ2-3
clone size: .
V gene: TRBV2
CDR3 DNA: TGTGCCAGCAGGAAGAGGGCTTTGACTAGCGGGAGGGCCGAGGGGGATACGCAGTATTTT
CDR3 protein: CASRKRALTSGRAEGDTQYF

D gene: TRBD1
J gene: TRBJ2-7
clone size: .
V gene: TRBV7-6
CDR3 DNA: TGTGCCAGCAGTAGACAGGGGGCCTACGAGCAGTACTTC
CDR3 protein: CASSRQGAYEQYF

D gene: .
J gene: TRBJ1-5
clone size: .
V gene: TRBV28
CDR3 DNA: TGTGCCAGCAGCCTCGACAGGTGGAAAACGAGCAATCAGCCCCAGCATTTT
CDR3 protein: CASSLDRWKTSNQPQHF

D gene: .
J gene: TRBJ1-5
clone size: .
V gene: TRBV6-5
CDR3 DNA: TGTGCCAGCAGTTACTCGACTAATCAGCCCCAGCATTTT
CDR3 protein: CASSYSTNQPQHF

D gene: TRBD1
J gene: TRBJ1-1
clone size: .
V gene: TRBV19
CDR3 DNA: TGTGCCAGTAGTTTTACAGGGGATTTGAACACTGAAGCTTTCTTT
CDR3 protein: CASSFTGDLNTEAFF

D gene: .
J gene: TRBJ1-1
clone size: .
V gene: TRBV27
CDR3 DNA: TGTGCCAGCAGTCAGATACGGGGGAACACTGAAGCTTTCTTT
CDR3 protein: CASSQIRGNTEAFF

D gene: TRBD2
J gene: TRBJ2-1
clone size: once
V gene: TRBV7-2
CDR3 DNA: TGTGCCAGCAGCTTAGGGGGGACTAGCGGAAATGAGCAGTTCTTC
CDR3 protein: CASSLGGTSGNEQFF

D gene: .
J gene: TRBJ1-1
clone size: .
V gene: TRBV7-3
CDR3 DNA: TGTGCCAGCAGCTTAAGCCTGACAGGTGAAGCTTTCTTT
CDR3 protein: CASSLSLTGEAFF

D gene: TRBD1
J gene: TRBJ1-3
clone size: .
V gene: TRBV30
CDR3 DNA: TGTGCCTGGAGCGTAAAGGACAGGGTCGGTAACACCATATATTTT
CDR3 protein: CAWSVKDRVGNTIYF

D gene: .
J gene: TRBJ2-2
clone size: .
V gene: TRBV5-1
CDR3 DNA: TGCGCCAGCAGCTTGACGGGGAACACCGGGGAGCTGTTTTTT
CDR3 protein: CASSLTGNTGELFF

D gene: .
J gene: TRBJ1-2
clone size: .
V gene: TRBV12-5
CDR3 DNA: TGTGCTAGTGGTCCAGGGCCCAATTATGGCTACACCTTC
CDR3 protein: CASGPGPNYGYTF

D gene: .
J gene: TRBJ2-7
clone size: .
V gene: TRBV5-5
CDR3 DNA: TGTGCCAGCAGCTTGGTAGCGCAGGCCTACGAGCAGTACTTC
CDR3 protein: CASSLVAQAYEQYF

D gene: .
J gene: TRBJ2-7
clone size: .
V gene: TRBV28
CDR3 DNA: TGTGCCAGCAGACTAGGTGGGCCCTACGAGCAGTACTTC
CDR3 protein: CASRLGGPYEQYF

D gene: TRBD1
J gene: TRBJ1-1
clone size: .
V gene: TRBV19
CDR3 DNA: TGTGCCAGTAGTCCCGGGGACAGGGGGAGGAGCACTGAAGCTTTCTTT
CDR3 protein: CASSPGDRGRSTEAFF

D gene: TRBD1
J gene: TRBJ1-6
clone size: .
V gene: TRBV4-1
CDR3 DNA: TGCGCCAGCAGCCACTCCGGGACAGGGGTCGATTCACCCCTCCACTTT
CDR3 protein: CASSHSGTGVDSPLHF

D gene: TRBD2
J gene: TRBJ2-1
clone size: .
V gene: TRBV27
CDR3 DNA: TGTGCCAGCAGCCGGCGGGAGGGCCCCTACAATGAGCAGTTCTTC
CDR3 protein: CASSRREGPYNEQFF

D gene: TRBD1
J gene: TRBJ2-5
clone size: .
V gene: TRBV7-8
CDR3 DNA: TGTGCCAGCAGCTTAGATACTGGGACAGGGGGGGAGACCCAGTACTTC
CDR3 protein: CASSLDTGTGGETQYF

D gene: TRBD2
J gene: TRBJ2-1
clone size: .
V gene: TRBV4-2
CDR3 DNA: TGTGCCAGCAGCCAAGATCTTGAGCTAGCGGGAGATCGATCCTACAATGAGCAGTTCTTC
CDR3 protein: CASSQDLELAGDRSYNEQFF

D gene: .
J gene: TRBJ2-5
clone size: .
V gene: TRBV27
CDR3 DNA: TGTGCCAGCAGTTTATACAGGAGGGGAGAGACCCAGTACTTC
CDR3 protein: CASSLYRRGETQYF

D gene: .
J gene: TRBJ2-2
clone size: .
V gene: TRBV5-1
CDR3 DNA: TGCGCCAGCAGCAAACCGGGCGAGGGAGCCGGGGAGCTGTTTTTT
CDR3 protein: CASSKPGEGAGELFF

D gene: TRBD1
J gene: TRBJ1-4
clone size: few
V gene: TRBV27
CDR3 DNA: TGTGCCAGCAGCCCAGGGACAGGGTGGGAAAAACTGTTTTTT
CDR3 protein: CASSPGTGWEKLFF

D gene: .
J gene: TRBJ1-1
clone size: .
V gene: TRBV29-1
CDR3 DNA: TGCAGCGTTGAAGACAGATGGGAAGCTTTCTTT
CDR3 protein: CSVEDRWEAFF

D gene: .
J gene: TRBJ1-1
clone size: .
V gene: TRBV28
CDR3 DNA: TGTGCCAGCTCACAGTCCAGCTCAGCAGTGGACACTGAAGCTTTCTTT
CDR3 protein: CASSQSSSAVDTEAFF

D gene: .
J gene: TRBJ2-5
clone size: medium-sized
V gene: TRBV9
CDR3 DNA: TGTGCCAGCAGCGAGAGGGGGGGGTACCAAGAGACCCAGTACTTC
CDR3 protein: CASSERGGYQETQYF

D gene: .
J gene: TRBJ2-1
clone size: .
V gene: TRBV9
CDR3 DNA: TGTGCCAGCAGCGGGTTAGCGGACAATGAGCAGTTCTTC
CDR3 protein: CASSGLADNEQFF

D gene: TRBD1
J gene: TRBJ2-7
clone size: .
V gene: TRBV30
CDR3 DNA: TGTGCCTGGACGGCCGGGACAGCAACCTACGAGCAGTACTTC
CDR3 protein: CAWTAGTATYEQYF